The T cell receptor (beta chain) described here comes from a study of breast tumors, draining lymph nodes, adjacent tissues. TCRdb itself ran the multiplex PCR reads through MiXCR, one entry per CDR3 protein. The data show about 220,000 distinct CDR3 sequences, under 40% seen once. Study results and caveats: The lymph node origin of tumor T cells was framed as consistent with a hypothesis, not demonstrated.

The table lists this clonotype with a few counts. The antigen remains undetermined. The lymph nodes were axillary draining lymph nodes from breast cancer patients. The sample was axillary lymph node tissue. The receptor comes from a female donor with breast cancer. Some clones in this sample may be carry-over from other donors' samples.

The CDR3 DNA sequence: TGCAGTGCTAGAGATGCTAGCGGACCCACTGAGCAGTTCTTC. Translation gives CSARDASGPTEQFF. V and J are TRBV20-1 and TRBJ2-1, with 7 bases aligning to TRBD2. The CDR3 consists of 14 residues. In germline, CDR1 is DFQATT, CDR2 SNEGSKA (reference sequence). V was pared by 0 bases and J by 9 bases, with 8 bases of the junction left unmatched.